These T cell receptor beta chains were read from a single sample in a study of beta chain features in type 1 diabetes. Clones were read by immunoSEQ multiplex PCR, and TCRdb kept only the in-frame ones, dropping some. The repertoire holds 250,000 to 300,000 clones, 14% seen once, with less than 0.02% in the top ten. Specimen: naive CD4+ T cells from blood. The receptors here all came from a man aged 25-45 years with type 1 diabetes. Both conserved end residues are part of each CDR3. D genes are given only for firm matches. The size entry is marked missing in some rows and otherwise reads once, few, many or a size class.

J: TRBJ2-1; V: TRBV9; size: NA; D: TRBD2; DNA: TGTGCCAGCAGCTTAGAAGTAGCTAGCGGCCTCTACAATGAGCAGTTCTTC; CDR3: CASSLEVASGLYNEQFF
J: TRBJ2-1; V: TRBV9; size: few; D: NA; DNA: TGTGCCAGCAGCAACAGGGAGATCTCCTACAATGAGCAGTTCTTC; CDR3: CASSNREISYNEQFF
J: TRBJ2-1; V: TRBV5-1; size: few; D: TRBD2; DNA: TGCGCCAGCAGCTTGTTTGTAGCGGGGGACTACAATGAGCAGTTCTTC; CDR3: CASSLFVAGDYNEQFF
J: TRBJ2-3; V: TRBV18; size: few; D: TRBD1; DNA: TGTGCCAGCTCACGCCGACAGGGTTCTAGCACAGATACGCAGTATTTT; CDR3: CASSRRQGSSTDTQYF
J: TRBJ2-5; V: TRBV27; size: few; D: TRBD1; DNA: TGTGCCAGCAGTTTATCAACAGGGGGTGAGACCCAGTACTTC; CDR3: CASSLSTGGETQYF
J: TRBJ1-1; V: TRBV7-2; size: few; D: TRBD1; DNA: TGTGCCAGCAGCTTCGACAGGGGGGACACTGAAGCTTTCTTT; CDR3: CASSFDRGDTEAFF
J: TRBJ2-1; V: TRBV5-1; size: NA; D: TRBD2; DNA: TGCGCCAGCAGCTTGGGCCTAGCGGATATCAATGAGCAGTTCTTC; CDR3: CASSLGLADINEQFF
J: TRBJ2-1; V: TRBV20-1; size: NA; D: NA; DNA: TGCAGTGCTAGGGTCGGAGAAGAGCAGTTCTTC; CDR3: CSARVGEEQFF
J: TRBJ1-5; V: TRBV28; size: NA; D: NA; DNA: TGTGCCACCCAGGCGAATCAGCCCCAGCATTTT; CDR3: CATQANQPQHF
J: TRBJ2-7; V: TRBV5-6; size: NA; D: TRBD1; DNA: TGTGCCAGCAGCTCGCCGGGACAGCCCTACGAGCAGTACTTC; CDR3: CASSSPGQPYEQYF
J: TRBJ2-3; V: TRBV7-2; size: few; D: TRBD2; DNA: TGTGCCAGCAGCTTATTAGCGGGGGATCGGGATACGCAGTATTTT; CDR3: CASSLLAGDRDTQYF
J: TRBJ1-2; V: TRBV5-6; size: NA; D: TRBD1; DNA: TGTGCCAGCAGCTTGGGGGACAGGGACTATGGCTACACCTTC; CDR3: CASSLGDRDYGYTF
J: TRBJ1-4; V: TRBV30; size: NA; D: NA; DNA: TGTGCCTGGAGTGTCTCAGGTGAAAAACTGTTTTTT; CDR3: CAWSVSGEKLFF
J: TRBJ2-1; V: TRBV30; size: few; D: NA; DNA: TGTGCCTGGAGTGCTAGCCCCGGATACAATGAGCAGTTCTTC; CDR3: CAWSASPGYNEQFF
J: TRBJ1-1; V: TRBV7-3; size: NA; D: NA; DNA: TGTGCCAGCAGCCGGCAGGGTGGCGGCACTGAAGCTTTCTTT; CDR3: CASSRQGGGTEAFF
J: TRBJ1-5; V: TRBV28; size: NA; D: NA; DNA: TGTGCCAGCAGTTTTACAGGGTTGAACAATCAGCCCCAGCATTTT; CDR3: CASSFTGLNNQPQHF
J: TRBJ2-5; V: TRBV6-5; size: few; D: NA; DNA: TGTGCCAGCAGTTACTCGCGCCGGGGAGAGACCCAGTACTTC; CDR3: CASSYSRRGETQYF
J: TRBJ2-1; V: TRBV5-4; size: NA; D: TRBD2; DNA: TGTGCCAGCAGCTTGGGGGGAGGACTAGCGGGGCTGGGGGAGCAGTTCTTC; CDR3: CASSLGGGLAGLGEQFF
J: TRBJ2-7; V: TRBV7-2; size: few; D: NA; DNA: TGTGCCAGCAGCCGGGCGGGAACCTACGAGCAGTACTTC; CDR3: CASSRAGTYEQYF